What follows are 32 T cell receptor beta chains derived from one specimen sequenced in a study of shared clonotypes between healthy human individuals. Using immunoSEQ multiplex PCR, the repertoire was profiled, and TCRdb retains in-frame clones only, with some absent. The sample includes fewer than 2.5 million clones, approximately 94% of them seen just once. Sequenced: naive CD4+ T cells from PBMCs. Stated subset: CD45RA+ positively selected. All receptors derive from a man aged 18 to 35 in good health. Some clones in this sample may be carry-over from other donors' samples.

V and J are TRBV28 and TRBJ2-3; 14 bases map to TRBD2. This CDR3 has 14 amino acids. After removal of 10 bases from V and 5 bases from J, the junction contained 5 bases not matched to a gene. CDR1 is MDHEN, CDR2 SYDVKM, per germline. As DNA, the CDR3 is TGTGCCACCGGGACTAGCGGGAGTGTAGATACGCAGTATTTT. It yields the protein CATGTSGSVDTQYF.

The gene calls are TRBV11-2 and TRBJ2-1, with 14 bases that match TRBD2. The germline CDR1 and CDR2 sequences are SGHAT and FQNNGV. V was pared by 4 bases and J by 12 bases, with 11 bases of the junction left unmatched. This CDR3 has 16 amino acids. The CDR3 sequence: CASSSGTSGSSLGQFF. For the CDR3, the DNA is TGTGCCAGCAGCTCCGGGACTAGCGGGAGTAGTTTAGGGCAGTTCTTC.

In DNA form, the CDR3 reads TGTGCCATCAGTGGGGTGAGAGTCCCTCCTACAGAGAACTATGGCTACACCTTC. Encoded protein: CAISGVRVPPTENYGYTF. V usage is TRBV10-3 and J usage is TRBJ1-2; D unresolved. In germline, CDR1 is ENHRY, CDR2 SYGVKD. V was pared by 4 bases and J by 2 bases, with 23 bases between. The CDR3 extends over 18 amino acids.

The genes are TRBV28 and TRBJ2-7; the match to TRBD2 covers 10 bases. Germline CDR1 is MDHEN and CDR2 is SYDVKM. CDR3 length: 16 residues. V lost 5 bases, J lost 7 bases, and 14 bases stayed unmatched. Here the CDR3 DNA reads TGTGCCAGCAGTCCCCTTTATTTAGCGGGAGGAGGAGAGCAGTACTTC. Translation gives CASSPLYLAGGGEQYF.

J is TRBJ1-1 and V is TRBV5-1; 10 bases agree with TRBD1. The CDR3 extends over 15 amino acids. V dropped 4 bases and J dropped 5; count of bases not matched to a gene: 8. Germline loops: CDR1 SGHRS, CDR2 YFSETQ. CDR3 loop: CASSRLGQGGTEAFF. The CDR3 nucleotides are TGCGCCAGCAGCCGACTTGGACAGGGGGGAACTGAAGCTTTCTTT.

The V and J genes are TRBV27 and TRBJ2-3, with D maybe TRBD2 (6 bases). The germline V and J ends were trimmed by 5 bases and 2 bases, with 14 bases remaining between them. Per germline, CDR1 MNHEY and CDR2 SMNVEV (reference sequence). The CDR3 is made up of 15 amino acids. The CDR3 DNA sequence: TGTGCCAGCAGTCCTGGGACGGGGGACACAGATACGCAGTATTTT. Protein: CASSPGTGDTDTQYF.

This chain joins TRBV28 and TRBJ1-1, with 11 nucleotides matching TRBD1. This CDR3 comprises 14 residues. Germline V gene data show CDR1 as MDHEN and CDR2 as SYDVKM. The V and J ends lost 7 bases and 5 bases, in that order; junction bases with no gene match: 6. The CDR3 region is CASTSGQGGTEAFF. The CDR3 DNA reads TGTGCCAGCACCTCGGGACAGGGGGGGACTGAAGCTTTCTTT.

The chain couples TRBV5-8 to TRBJ2-1, with 12 bases fitting TRBD2. The V gene's germline CDR1 is SGHTS and CDR2 YDEGEE. V trimming: 5 bases; J trimming: 4 bases; junction bases outside the gene matches: 4. The CDR3 sequence is 15 residues long. CDR3 coding DNA: TGTGCCAGCAGGCCCGGGACTAGCGGGTACAATGAGCAGTTCTTC. Translated, it gives CASRPGTSGYNEQFF. Full variable domain (rest looked up from reference TRBV5-8 and TRBJ2-1): EAGVTQSPTHLIKTRGQQATLRCSPISGHTSVYWYQQALGLGLQFLLWYDEGEERNRGNFPPRFSGRQFPNYSSELNVNALELEDSALYLCASRPGTSGYNEQFFGPGTRLTVL.

In its sample, this clone was seen a few times. The sample has other DNA sequences that encode this CDR3 too. V and J are TRBV9 and TRBJ1-5; no clear D gene. Trimming cost V 0 bases and J 4 bases, with 11 bases left between them. Germline V gene lookup returns CDR1 SGDLS and CDR2 YYNGEE. This CDR3 is built from 15 residues. The CDR3 nucleotides are TGTGCCAGCAGCGTAGGAGGCTCGGGGAATCAGCCCCAGCATTTT. As protein: CASSVGGSGNQPQHF.

The chain uses TRBV28 and TRBJ1-5; D gene uncertain. CDR1 MDHEN and CDR2 SYDVKM come from the germline V gene. The V end was cut by 8 bases, the J end by 6 bases, with 11 bases between. The CDR3 length is 12 residues. CDR3 DNA sequence: TGTGCCAGCGGAAGTGGTCGTCAGCCCCAGCATTTT. Translation gives CASGSGRQPQHF.

This clone was recorded once. Distinct nucleotide sequences in the sample also encode this CDR3. J is TRBJ1-4 and V is TRBV4-1; maybe TRBD1 (5 bases). V lost 1 base, J lost 8 bases, and 11 bases lay in between. This CDR3 spans 14 amino acids. The germline V gene has CDR1 MGHRA and CDR2 YSYEKL. The CDR3 region is CASSQVQGYEKLFF. DNA of the CDR3: TGCGCCAGCAGCCAAGTGCAGGGTTACGAAAAACTGTTTTTT.

This clone showed up just once. The chain recombines TRBV11-3 with TRBJ2-7; 11 bases map to TRBD2. Germline V lookup: CDR1 SGHNT, CDR2 YENEEA. Trimming cost V 3 bases and J 3 bases; bases outside gene matches: 1. The CDR3 is made up of 14 amino acids. CDR3 DNA sequence: TGTGCCAGCAGCTTTACTAGCGGGAGCTACGAGCAGTACTTC. This gives the protein CASSFTSGSYEQYF.

The chain employs TRBV6-5 and TRBJ2-3; D is perhaps TRBD2 (5 bases). The CDR3 length is 14 residues. V was clipped by 2 bases and J by 2 bases, with 8 bases between them. Germline CDR1 reads MNHEY; CDR2 reads SVGAGI. This CDR3 reads CASSYGLFTDTQYF. The CDR3 DNA reads TGTGCCAGCAGTTACGGACTCTTCACAGATACGCAGTATTTT.

V and J are TRBV5-1 and TRBJ2-3, with 8 bases fitting TRBD2. Trimming at V came to 4 bases and at J to 4 bases, leaving 14 bases not matched to a gene. The CDR3 sequence is 17 residues long. Germline V gives CDR1 SGHRS, CDR2 YFSETQ. The CDR3 nucleotides read TGCGCCAGCAGCCCGACCGTGGGGCGGGAGGTCTCAGATACGCAGTATTTT. This translates into CASSPTVGREVSDTQYF.

V and J are TRBV7-3 and TRBJ2-7, with 10 bases that match TRBD2. The germline V gene has CDR1 SGHTA and CDR2 FQGTGA. V trimming: 4 bases; J trimming: 2 bases; junction bases outside the gene matches: 5. The CDR3 extends over 15 amino acids. For the CDR3, the DNA is TGTGCCAGCAGCTACCAAGCGGGAGGGCCCTACGAGCAGTACTTC. It codes for CASSYQAGGPYEQYF.

The CDR3 bases are TGTGCCACCCTCGGACAGATTAACTATGGCTACACCTTC. This sequence encodes CATLGQINYGYTF. The chain employs TRBV6-5 and TRBJ1-2, with D perhaps matching TRBD1 (6 bases). V lost 10 bases and J 1 base, leaving 13 bases between the germline ends. Germline V gives CDR1 MNHEY, CDR2 SVGAGI. The CDR3 spans 13 residues.

The CDR3 is CASVKVRNTEAFF. The CDR3 region has the DNA TGTGCTAGTGTGAAGGTCCGGAACACTGAAGCTTTCTTT. The J gene is TRBJ1-1, the V gene TRBV12-5; D ambiguous. The ends were cut back, 7 bases at V and 1 base at J, with 10 bases in the middle. The CDR3 is made up of 13 amino acids. Germline V gene data show CDR1 as LGHNT and CDR2 as FRNRAP.

To note about this clone: This CDR3 is also generated by other DNA sequences in the sample. V is TRBV5-1 and J is TRBJ2-5; 13 bases line up with TRBD2. Trimming cost V 4 bases and J 4 bases; bases outside gene matches: 1. The CDR3 spans 14 residues. The V gene's germline CDR1 is SGHRS and CDR2 YFSETQ. The DNA for the CDR3 is TGCGCCAGCAGCAGGACTAGCGGGAGAGAGACCCAGTACTTC. The encoded protein is CASSRTSGRETQYF.

This chain links TRBV5-4 with TRBJ1-2; D gene ambiguous. Germline V lookup: CDR1 SGHNT, CDR2 YYREEE (reference sequence). V was shortened by 0 bases and J by 7 bases, with 13 bases between the two germline ends. This CDR3 contains 14 residues. DNA of the CDR3: TGTGCCAGCAGCTTGGCCGGGATAACCTTTGGCTACACCTTC. This sequence encodes CASSLAGITFGYTF.

Of note for this clone: Other nucleotide sequences from this sample produce the same CDR3. The rearrangement uses TRBV6-5 and TRBJ2-5, with D possibly TRBD1 on 5 matching bases. Germline loops: CDR1 MNHEY, CDR2 SVGAGI. The CDR3 extends over 12 amino acids. V was pared by 6 bases and J by 9 bases, with 14 bases between. This CDR3 reads CASSRPKQAQYF. The CDR3 nucleotides read TGTGCCAGCAGCCGGCCAAAACAGGCCCAGTACTTC.

This clone was seen once. V is TRBV29-1 and J is TRBJ2-3; 11 nucleotides align to TRBD2. Germline CDR1 is SQVTM and CDR2 is ANQGSEA. This CDR3 has 13 amino acids. Trimming removed 4 bases from V and 14 bases from J; junction bases left unmatched: 11. CDR3 in amino acids: CSVGYTSGGGSYF. The CDR3 DNA is TGCAGCGTTGGATATACTAGCGGGGGTGGATCGTATTTT.

The chain is built from TRBV30 and TRBJ1-4, with no clear D. CDR3 length: 13 residues. The V and J ends lost 1 base and 4 bases respectively, with 7 bases between them. Germline CDR1 and CDR2: GTSNPN and SVGIG (reference sequence). The CDR3 DNA is TGTGCCTGGAGTGCCAGAAATAATGAAAAACTGTTTTTT. The encoded protein is CAWSARNNEKLFF.

V gene TRBV28 combines with J gene TRBJ2-3; 8 bases are a match to TRBD2. This CDR3 spans 15 amino acids. Losses at the gene ends were 5 bases for V and 4 bases for J; bases not matched to a gene: 8. The germline gives CDR1 MDHEN, CDR2 SYDVKM. CDR3 DNA sequence: TGTGCCAGCAGTCGTCCCGGGAGGGCCTCAGATACGCAGTATTTT. Its protein product is CASSRPGRASDTQYF.

This clone was detected only once. The rearrangement links TRBV27 to TRBJ1-5; weak D call: TRBD1 (5 bases). The V gene's germline CDR1 is MNHEY and CDR2 SMNVEV (reference sequence). There are 17 residues in the CDR3. With 0 bases removed from V and 3 bases from J, the gap between germline ends came to 15 bases. CDR3 loop: CASSLSPPGTLNQPQHF. The CDR3 region has the DNA TGTGCCAGCAGTTTATCCCCTCCAGGGACTCTCAATCAGCCCCAGCATTTT.

In DNA, the CDR3 is TGTGCCTGGAGTCGGGGGAGAGGCTCCTACAATGAGCAGTTCTTC. Its translation is CAWSRGRGSYNEQFF. The chain uses TRBV30 and TRBJ2-1; possibly TRBD2 for D (6 bases). This CDR3 has 15 amino acids. CDR1 is GTSNPN, CDR2 SVGIG, per germline (reference sequence). V was cut by 2 bases and J by 0 bases, with 11 bases left in between.

The chain links TRBV7-2 to TRBJ1-6, with D perhaps matching TRBD1 (5 bases). Germline V lookup: CDR1 SGHTA, CDR2 FQGNSA. The ends were cut back, 5 bases at V and 7 bases at J, with 15 bases in the middle. CDR3 length: 15 amino acids. CDR3 sequence: CASSPEATVNSPLHF. CDR3 sequence (DNA): TGTGCCAGCAGCCCAGAGGCGACAGTGAATTCACCCCTCCACTTT.

The chain recombines TRBV7-9 with TRBJ2-7; 7 nucleotides match TRBD1. Germline CDR1 reads SEHNR; CDR2 reads FQNEAQ (reference sequence). Trimming removed 1 base from V and 7 bases from J; junction bases left unmatched: 13. This CDR3 is built from 16 residues. Here the CDR3 reads CASSLEQGKSPREQYF. CDR3 nucleotide sequence: TGTGCCAGCAGCTTAGAACAGGGGAAGAGTCCGAGGGAGCAGTACTTC.

The V and J genes are TRBV6-6 and TRBJ1-2, with 8 bases matching TRBD1. The J segment lost 4 bases and the V segment lost 7 bases, leaving 11 bases of the junction unmatched. CDR1 and CDR2 from the germline V gene are MNHNY and SVGAGI (reference sequence). The CDR3 runs 15 residues. This CDR3 is CASIPGGDGSYGYTF. The CDR3 coding sequence is TGTGCCAGCATTCCAGGGGGCGATGGAAGCTATGGCTACACCTTC.

The V gene is TRBV5-1, the J gene TRBJ2-2; possible D gene TRBD2, 7 bases. CDR3 length equals 14 residues. Trimming left V 10 bases short and J 0 bases short, with 13 bases between. Germline CDR1 and CDR2: SGHRS and YFSETQ. CDR3 DNA: TGCGCCTGCTCGGGGGGCGCGAACACCGGGGAGCTGTTTTTT. Amino acids: CACSGGANTGELFF.

CDR3 residues: CASSGTGTGQPQHF. CDR3 bases: TGTGCCAGCAGTGGGACCGGGACGGGGCAGCCCCAGCATTTT. The chain carries TRBV6-1 and TRBJ1-5; D is perhaps TRBD1 (5 bases). Trimming removed 4 bases from V and 7 bases from J, with 14 bases in between. Germline assignment: CDR1 MNHNS and CDR2 SASEGT. The CDR3 is 14 amino acids.

The chain carries TRBV23-1 and TRBJ1-5; D remains unclear. TRBV23-1 is filed as an ORF, its function uncertain. V lost 2 bases and J 8 bases, leaving 1 base between the germline ends. The CDR3 extends over 10 amino acids. The CDR3 coding sequence is TGCGCCAGCAGTCAAAAGCCCCAGCATTTT. Its protein product is CASSQKPQHF.

To note about this clone: In the same sample, other DNA sequences code for this CDR3. The genes are TRBV9 and TRBJ2-2, with D possibly TRBD1 on 6 matching bases. V gave up 0 bases and J gave up 1 base, with 7 bases separating them. The CDR3 consists of 15 residues. Germline V gene lookup returns CDR1 SGDLS and CDR2 YYNGEE. Here the CDR3 reads CASSVAQGNTGELFF. Written as DNA, the CDR3 is TGTGCCAGCAGCGTAGCACAGGGGAACACCGGGGAGCTGTTTTTT.